This T cell receptor beta chain was observed in a study of T cell repertoires in cytomegalovirus infection. Whole-study context: An indication of both CMV infection and matching HLA type came from public TCR beta signatures.

MiXCR was run by TCRdb on the reads, yielding one entry per CDR3 protein. Of some 70,000 distinct CDR3 sequences listed, approximately 22% are singletons. V shed 9 bases, J shed 3 bases, and the junction held 11 bases outside the gene matches. Per the germline V gene, CDR1 is SNHLY and CDR2 is FYNNEI. CDR3 length: 15 residues. This clonotype occurred a few times. What it recognizes is unknown. Points from the study as a whole: HLA-C-restricted, CMV-specific TCR beta clonotypes were dominant ex vivo.

This sequence joins TRBV2 and TRBJ2-1; TRBD2 aligns across 7 bases. Sequencing input: PBMCs, sequenced either directly or after in vitro stimulation (not recorded which). This TCR was sampled from a human donor in good health (CMV status not recorded). Some clones in this sample may be carry-over from other donors' samples. In DNA, the CDR3 is TGTGCCAGTCTCCTTGAAGCGGGAAACTACAATGAGCAGTTCTTC. It encodes CASLLEAGNYNEQFF.